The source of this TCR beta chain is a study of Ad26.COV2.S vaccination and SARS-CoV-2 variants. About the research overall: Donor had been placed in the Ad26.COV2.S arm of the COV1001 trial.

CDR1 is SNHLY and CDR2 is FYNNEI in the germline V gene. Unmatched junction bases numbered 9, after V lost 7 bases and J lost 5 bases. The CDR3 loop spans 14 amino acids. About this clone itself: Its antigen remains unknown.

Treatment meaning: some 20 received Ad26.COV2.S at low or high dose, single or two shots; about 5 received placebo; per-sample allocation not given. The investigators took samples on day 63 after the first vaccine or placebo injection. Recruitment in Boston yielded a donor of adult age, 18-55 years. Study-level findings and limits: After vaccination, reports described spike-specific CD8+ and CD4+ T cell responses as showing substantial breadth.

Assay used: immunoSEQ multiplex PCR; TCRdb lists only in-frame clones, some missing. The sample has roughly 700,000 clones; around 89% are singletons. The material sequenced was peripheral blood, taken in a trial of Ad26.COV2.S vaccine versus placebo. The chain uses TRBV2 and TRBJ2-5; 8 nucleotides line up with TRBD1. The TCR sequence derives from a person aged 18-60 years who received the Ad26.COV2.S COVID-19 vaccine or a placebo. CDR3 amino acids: CASNTGQGGETQYF. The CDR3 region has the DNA TGTGCCAGCAATACCGGACAGGGCGGCGAGACCCAGTACTTC.